Listed below are T cell receptor beta chains from one sample, sequenced in a study of T cell repertoires in aging, cancer and after chemotherapy. Via MiXCR, TCRdb re-called the multiplex PCR reads, giving one row per CDR3 protein. The table lists some 11,000 distinct CDR3 sequences, 25% to 35% of them singletons. Input material: blood. These receptors were taken from a human donor in good health. Both conserved end residues are part of each CDR3. Fields, in order: clone size, D gene, J gene, V gene, CDR3 protein, CDR3 DNA. D genes are given only for firm matches. For some rows the clone size is stated as once, few or many, or as a class when expanded; others skip it.

>medium-sized|-|TRBJ2-3|TRBV7-2
CASSLNAGTDTQYF
TGTGCCAGCAGCTTGAACGCCGGGACAGATACGCAGTATTTT
>few|-|TRBJ1-6|TRBV12-3/TRBV12-4
CASSLESSSYNSPLHF
TGTGCCAGCAGTTTAGAGAGTAGCTCCTATAATTCACCCCTCCACTTT
>-|-|TRBJ2-7|TRBV7-9
CASSLSTASYEQYF
TGTGCCAGCAGCTTATCAACAGCCTCCTACGAGCAGTACTTC
>few|TRBD2|TRBJ2-3|TRBV6-5
CASSYSRRTSGGSTDTQYF
TGTGCCAGCAGTTACTCGCGTCGGACTAGCGGGGGAAGCACAGATACGCAGTATTTT
>-|-|TRBJ2-7|TRBV5-8
CASSFPEAYEQYF
TGTGCCAGCAGCTTTCCAGAAGCCTACGAGCAGTACTTC
>medium-sized|-|TRBJ1-2|TRBV15
CATSRALGGYTF
TGTGCCACCAGCAGAGCTCTCGGTGGCTACACCTTC
>medium-sized|-|TRBJ1-2|TRBV19
CASSMLGREANYGYTF
TGTGCCAGTAGTATGCTCGGCAGGGAAGCCAACTATGGCTACACCTTC
>-|-|TRBJ1-2|TRBV4-1
CASSHREVVHGYTF
TGCGCCAGCAGCCACAGGGAGGTGGTTCATGGCTACACCTTC
>-|-|TRBJ2-1|TRBV20-1
CSARGRSSYNEQFF
TGCAGTGCTAGAGGACGGAGCTCCTACAATGAGCAGTTCTTC
>few|TRBD2|TRBJ2-3|TRBV11-2
CASTDARASGYTQYF
TGTGCCAGCACCGACGCGAGGGCTAGCGGGTATACGCAGTATTTT
>-|TRBD2|TRBJ2-1|TRBV19
CASSIAAGSNNEQFF
TGTGCCAGTAGTATTGCAGCGGGGTCAAACAATGAGCAGTTCTTC
>-|-|TRBJ2-1|TRBV19
CATTIWRPGDRNEQFF
TGTGCCACCACCATCTGGAGACCCGGGGACCGCAATGAGCAGTTCTTC
>-|-|TRBJ1-6|TRBV11-2
CASRRSGPYNSPLHF
TGTGCCAGCCGCAGATCGGGACCCTATAATTCACCCCTCCACTTT
>few|-|TRBJ1-3|TRBV19
CASTLRGGSGNTIYF
TGTGCCAGTACCCTGAGAGGCGGCTCTGGAAACACCATATATTTT
>-|TRBD1|TRBJ1-3|TRBV2
CASSGQGNSGNTIYF
TGTGCCAGCAGCGGACAGGGGAACTCTGGAAACACCATATATTTT
>-|TRBD2|TRBJ2-1|TRBV5-6
CASSLRDVSGRANEQFF
TGTGCCAGCAGCTTACGGGACGTTAGCGGGAGGGCCAATGAGCAGTTCTTC
>-|TRBD2|TRBJ2-1|TRBV28
CASSTTGTSRIEQFF
TGTGCCAGCTCTACTACCGGGACTAGTAGAATTGAGCAGTTCTTC
>-|TRBD1|TRBJ1-2|TRBV28
CASSLFGQGFLYGYTF
TGTGCCAGCAGTTTATTCGGACAGGGTTTCCTCTATGGCTACACCTTC
>few|TRBD2|TRBJ2-7|TRBV27
CASSEGTSGTYEQYF
TGTGCCAGCAGTGAGGGAACTAGCGGGACCTACGAGCAGTACTTC
>few|TRBD2|TRBJ2-7|TRBV6-5
CASSLSGRSSYEQYF
TGTGCCAGCAGCCTTAGCGGGAGGAGCTCCTACGAGCAGTACTTC
>medium-sized|-|TRBJ1-2|TRBV7-9
CASSLEARGYTF
TGTGCCAGCAGCTTGGAGGCCAGGGGCTACACCTTC
>few|-|TRBJ2-7|TRBV28
CATVASPIYEQYF
TGTGCCACCGTAGCTTCCCCTATCTACGAGCAGTACTTC
>medium-sized|-|TRBJ2-7|TRBV29-1
CSVLGRDKSSYEQYF
TGCAGCGTTCTAGGCCGGGACAAGAGCTCCTACGAGCAGTACTTC
>-|-|TRBJ2-3|TRBV5-6
CASSSAWEGTDTQYF
TGTGCCAGCAGCTCCGCTTGGGAGGGCACAGATACGCAGTATTTT
>-|TRBD1|TRBJ2-1|TRBV28
CASSRRPTGPFIYEQFF
TGTGCCAGCAGTCGACGGCCGACAGGGCCGTTCATCTATGAGCAGTTCTTC
>medium-sized|-|TRBJ1-1|TRBV6-5
CARGRNTEAFF
TGTGCCAGAGGGCGGAACACTGAAGCTTTCTTT
>few|TRBD1|TRBJ1-5|TRBV28
CASSPIDREDQPQHF
TGTGCCAGCAGTCCTATAGACAGGGAAGATCAGCCCCAGCATTTT
>few|TRBD2|TRBJ2-1|TRBV6-5
CASRVGTSYNEQFF
TGTGCCAGCAGGGTGGGGACTAGCTACAATGAGCAGTTCTTC
>few|-|TRBJ1-6|TRBV30
CAWSVGGLFTSPLHF
TGTGCCTGGAGTGTAGGGGGGCTTTTTACTTCACCCCTCCACTTT
>-|-|TRBJ2-5|TRBV20-1
CSARDGTPQETQYF
TGCAGTGCTAGAGATGGTACGCCGCAAGAGACCCAGTACTTC
>-|-|TRBJ2-5|TRBV19
CASSSWTANRETQYF
TGTGCCAGTAGTTCCTGGACAGCAAACCGGGAGACCCAGTACTTC
>few|TRBD1|TRBJ1-2|TRBV6-6
CASSFADRGNPYGYTF
TGTGCCAGCAGCTTCGCGGACAGGGGGAACCCCTATGGCTACACCTTC
>few|-|TRBJ2-1|TRBV10-3
CATRDGSGPNEQFF
TGTGCCACGCGGGACGGTAGCGGTCCCAATGAGCAGTTCTTC
>-|-|TRBJ1-1|TRBV6-5
CASSDRGLNTEAFF
TGTGCCAGCAGTGACCGGGGACTGAACACTGAAGCTTTCTTT
>few|-|TRBJ2-7|TRBV28
CASSGVINEQYF
TGTGCCAGCAGTGGAGTGATCAACGAGCAGTACTTC
>-|-|TRBJ1-6|TRBV7-9
CASSPTANSPIHF
TGTGCCAGCAGCCCGACAGCCAATTCACCCATCCACTTT
>medium-sized|-|TRBJ1-2|TRBV6-5
CASWGGGLSYGYTF
TGTGCCAGCTGGGGAGGGGGGCTAAGCTATGGCTACACCTTC
>-|-|TRBJ1-1|TRBV15
CATSPAVKGTEAFF
TGTGCCACCAGCCCGGCAGTCAAGGGCACTGAAGCTTTCTTT
>medium-sized|-|TRBJ1-2|TRBV19
CASSIGTQTNYGYTF
TGTGCCAGTAGTATAGGGACACAAACCAACTATGGCTACACCTTC
>medium-sized|TRBD2|TRBJ2-7|TRBV6-5
CASSYVSGGAHLSHEQYF
TGTGCCAGCAGCTACGTGAGCGGGGGGGCCCATCTTTCGCACGAGCAGTACTTC
>-|-|TRBJ1-2|TRBV9
CASGTPSSRHGYTF
TGTGCCAGCGGGACACCCTCTTCGAGACATGGCTACACCTTC
>few|-|TRBJ2-3|TRBV6-5
CASRRGPPTDTQYF
TGTGCCAGTAGACGGGGGCCCCCCACAGATACGCAGTATTTT
>-|-|TRBJ2-7|TRBV28
CASRPDTYEQYF
TGTGCCAGCAGACCGGACACCTACGAGCAGTACTTC
>-|-|TRBJ2-5|TRBV7-9
CASSLALDRQETQYF
TGTGCCAGCAGCTTAGCCCTAGACCGCCAAGAGACCCAGTACTTC
>few|TRBD1|TRBJ2-7|TRBV10-3
CAISATGDQYF
TGTGCCATCAGTGCCACAGGGGATCAGTACTTC
>few|TRBD1|TRBJ2-7|TRBV28
CASRGQAYEQYF
TGTGCCAGCAGGGGACAGGCCTACGAGCAGTACTTC
>-|-|TRBJ1-2|TRBV28
CASSLGVLAGYGYTF
TGTGCCAGCAGTTTAGGGGTCTTGGCGGGCTATGGCTACACCTTC
>-|-|TRBJ2-3|TRBV7-2
CASSSWRFDTQYF
TGTGCCAGCAGCTCCTGGAGGTTCGATACGCAGTATTTT
>few|-|TRBJ1-2|TRBV20-1
CSAKYGGLTPYGYTF
TGCAGTGCTAAATACGGGGGGCTGACGCCCTATGGCTACACCTTC
>few|-|TRBJ2-7|TRBV28
CASSRRGLYEQYF
TGTGCCAGCAGCCGCAGGGGACTCTACGAGCAGTACTTC
>few|TRBD1|TRBJ2-2|TRBV6-5
CASSQDRGNTGELFF
TGTGCCAGCAGCCAGGACAGGGGAAACACCGGGGAGCTGTTTTTT
>-|TRBD2|TRBJ2-1|TRBV6-5
CASSYGGDPYNEQFF
TGTGCCAGCAGTTACGGGGGGGACCCCTACAATGAGCAGTTCTTC
>-|TRBD2|TRBJ2-1|TRBV7-3
CASSFHGLGTTGGEQFF
TGTGCCAGCAGCTTTCACGGCCTCGGGACCACGGGGGGGGAGCAGTTCTTC
>few|TRBD1|TRBJ2-7|TRBV10-3
CAITGTETTQQYF
TGTGCCATCACCGGGACAGAAACTACGCAGCAGTACTTC